Listed below are T cell receptor beta chains from one sample, sequenced in a study of T cells in Graves' hyperthyroidism and ophthalmopathy. TCRdb re-derived calls from the multiplex PCR reads in MiXCR, one entry per CDR3 protein. The repertoire has 340,000 or so distinct CDR3 sequences, 16% of them found once; the top ten carry 33%. Sequencing input: blood. The receptors shown here come from a man aged 25 to 40 with Graves' hyperthyroidism. Both conserved end residues are part of each CDR3. The D gene is left open where the match is weak. Expanded clones get a size class; other rows say once, few or many, or leave the size out.

d_call: .; v_call: TRBV29-1; clone_size: many; j_call: TRBJ1-1; cdr3_nt: TGCAGCGTCCCAAGGGGGGGGAGCACTGAAGCTTTCTTT; cdr3_aa: CSVPRGGSTEAFF
d_call: .; v_call: TRBV20-1; clone_size: .; j_call: TRBJ2-1; cdr3_nt: TGCAGCACTAGGGGACTCTCGGGGAATGAGCAGTTCTTC; cdr3_aa: CSTRGLSGNEQFF
d_call: .; v_call: TRBV30; clone_size: many; j_call: TRBJ1-4; cdr3_nt: TGTGCCTGGAGTGTACCTCCCGGGGAGACCCCCGTCGCGACTAATGAAAAACTGTTTTTT; cdr3_aa: CAWSVPPGETPVATNEKLFF
d_call: TRBD1; v_call: TRBV19; clone_size: .; j_call: TRBJ2-3; cdr3_nt: TGTGCCAGTGGGCTGGTTGGTACAGAGGGGGCTACGCAGTATTTT; cdr3_aa: CASGLVGTEGATQYF
d_call: TRBD1; v_call: TRBV4-3; clone_size: .; j_call: TRBJ1-2; cdr3_nt: TGCGCCAGCAGCACCGACAGGGTTTCGGACTATGGCTACACCTTC; cdr3_aa: CASSTDRVSDYGYTF
d_call: .; v_call: TRBV7-7; clone_size: few; j_call: TRBJ2-1; cdr3_nt: TGTGCTAGCAGCTTAGCTCTATCCCCGAACAATGAGCAGTTCTTC; cdr3_aa: CASSLALSPNNEQFF
d_call: .; v_call: TRBV29-1; clone_size: few; j_call: TRBJ2-1; cdr3_nt: TGCAGCGTCGAACCATCCGGGACCGCGCAGTTCTTC; cdr3_aa: CSVEPSGTAQFF
d_call: .; v_call: TRBV5-4; clone_size: .; j_call: TRBJ2-1; cdr3_nt: TGTGCCAGCAGCGGGGGCGGTTCGAGGTACAATGAGCAGTTCTTC; cdr3_aa: CASSGGGSRYNEQFF
d_call: TRBD1; v_call: TRBV30; clone_size: .; j_call: TRBJ2-7; cdr3_nt: TGTGCCTGGAGGTACAGGGGGAGCGAGCGGTACTTC; cdr3_aa: CAWRYRGSERYF
d_call: .; v_call: TRBV11-2; clone_size: many; j_call: TRBJ1-4; cdr3_nt: TGTGCCAGCACAAGAGCTTCAACTAATGAAAAACTGTTTTTT; cdr3_aa: CASTRASTNEKLFF
d_call: .; v_call: TRBV2; clone_size: many; j_call: TRBJ2-1; cdr3_nt: TGTGCCAGCAGGCGGCCCGGTAATGAGCAGTTCTTC; cdr3_aa: CASRRPGNEQFF
d_call: .; v_call: TRBV5-1; clone_size: many; j_call: TRBJ2-1; cdr3_nt: TGCGCCAGCAGCCCGGGGGTGCCAGACAATGAGCAGTTCTTC; cdr3_aa: CASSPGVPDNEQFF
d_call: TRBD1; v_call: TRBV5-1; clone_size: few; j_call: TRBJ1-6; cdr3_nt: TGCGCCAGCAGCTCCGGGACAGGGTGGGGTTCACCCCTCCACTTT; cdr3_aa: CASSSGTGWGSPLHF
d_call: .; v_call: TRBV6-1; clone_size: many; j_call: TRBJ1-2; cdr3_nt: TGTGCCAGCAGTCCGTTGCTTAACTATGGCTACACCTTC; cdr3_aa: CASSPLLNYGYTF
d_call: .; v_call: TRBV20-1; clone_size: .; j_call: TRBJ2-7; cdr3_nt: TGCAGTGCTAGGCTCCGGCCCGACTCCTACGAGCAGTACTTC; cdr3_aa: CSARLRPDSYEQYF
d_call: .; v_call: TRBV12-3/TRBV12-4; clone_size: many; j_call: TRBJ2-7; cdr3_nt: TGTGCCAGCAGTTTGGGTAGGGGGAAGTACGAGCAGTACTTC; cdr3_aa: CASSLGRGKYEQYF
d_call: .; v_call: TRBV6-1; clone_size: many; j_call: TRBJ2-5; cdr3_nt: TGTGCCAGCAGCGCCCTGGGGGCCCAAGAGACCCAGTACTTC; cdr3_aa: CASSALGAQETQYF